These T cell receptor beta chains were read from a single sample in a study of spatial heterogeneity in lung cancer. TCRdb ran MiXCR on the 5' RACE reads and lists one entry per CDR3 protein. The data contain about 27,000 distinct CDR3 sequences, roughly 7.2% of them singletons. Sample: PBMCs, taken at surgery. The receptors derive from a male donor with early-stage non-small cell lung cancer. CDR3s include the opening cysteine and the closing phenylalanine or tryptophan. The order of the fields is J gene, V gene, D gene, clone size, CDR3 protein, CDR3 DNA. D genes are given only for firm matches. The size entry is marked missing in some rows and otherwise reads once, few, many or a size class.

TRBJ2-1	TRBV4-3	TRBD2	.	CASSQEVVGGREYNEQFF	TGCGCCAGCAGCCAAGAGGTAGTAGGCGGGAGGGAATACAATGAGCAGTTCTTC
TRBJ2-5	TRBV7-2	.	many	CASSLEVSTGAQYF	TGTGCCAGCAGCTTAGAAGTGTCGACTGGGGCCCAGTACTTC
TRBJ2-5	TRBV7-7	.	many	CASSNGETQYF	TGTGCTAGCAGCAACGGGGAGACCCAGTACTTC
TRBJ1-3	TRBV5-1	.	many	CASSLVGNSGNTIYF	TGCGCCAGCAGCTTGGTGGGGAACTCTGGAAACACCATATATTTT
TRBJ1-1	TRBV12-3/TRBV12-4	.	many	CASTLGFTEAFF	TGTGCCAGTACCCTAGGGTTCACTGAAGCTTTCTTT
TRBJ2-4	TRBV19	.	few	CASSIGGQILRDIQYF	TGTGCCAGTAGTATAGGTGGACAGATTTTACGGGACATTCAGTACTTC
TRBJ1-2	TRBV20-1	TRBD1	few	CSARVGGGYTF	TGCAGTGCTAGAGTAGGGGGCGGCTACACCTTC
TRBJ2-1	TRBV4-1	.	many	CASRGPGSSYNEQFF	TGCGCCAGCAGAGGTCCGGGGAGCTCCTACAATGAGCAGTTCTTC
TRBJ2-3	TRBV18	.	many	CASSPRSGDTQYF	TGTGCCAGCTCACCACGTAGCGGAGATACGCAGTATTTT
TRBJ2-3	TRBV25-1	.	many	CASSLEWVDTQYF	TGTGCCAGCAGCCTAGAGTGGGTGGATACGCAGTATTTT
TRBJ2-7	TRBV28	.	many	CASRLYGRGFDEQYF	TGTGCCAGCAGGCTATACGGGAGAGGGTTTGACGAGCAGTACTTC
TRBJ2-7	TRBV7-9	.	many	CASSLQYDEQYF	TGTGCCAGCAGCTTACAATACGACGAGCAGTACTTC
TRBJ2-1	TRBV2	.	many	CASSDQGLSYNEQFF	TGTGCCAGCAGTGATCAGGGACTTTCCTACAATGAGCAGTTCTTC
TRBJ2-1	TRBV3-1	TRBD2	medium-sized	CASSQDWSGSASEQFF	TGTGCCAGCAGCCAAGATTGGAGCGGGAGCGCTTCCGAGCAGTTCTTC
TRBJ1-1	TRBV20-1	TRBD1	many	CSARGPGGTEAFF	TGCAGTGCCAGAGGACCAGGGGGGACTGAAGCTTTCTTT
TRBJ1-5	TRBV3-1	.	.	CASSQRGTWNQPQHF	TGTGCCAGCAGCCAAAGGGGTACATGGAATCAGCCCCAGCATTTT
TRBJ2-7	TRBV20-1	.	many	CSAVGRVSEQYF	TGCAGTGCCGTAGGGAGAGTTTCCGAGCAGTACTTC
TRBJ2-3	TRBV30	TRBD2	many	CAWSVLAGATDTQYF	TGTGCCTGGAGTGTACTAGCGGGAGCCACAGATACGCAGTATTTT
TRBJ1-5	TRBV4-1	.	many	CASSQEVRGGPQHF	TGCGCCAGCAGCCAAGAAGTAAGGGGGGGGCCCCAGCATTTT
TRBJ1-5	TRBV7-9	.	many	CASSKGEGQPQHF	TGTGCCAGCAGCAAAGGAGAGGGGCAGCCCCAGCATTTT
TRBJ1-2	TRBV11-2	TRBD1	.	CASSSWTGNGYTF	TGTGCCAGCAGCTCTTGGACAGGGAATGGCTACACCTTC
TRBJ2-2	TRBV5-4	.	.	CASRLNTGELFF	TGTGCCAGCAGACTCAACACCGGGGAGCTGTTTTTT
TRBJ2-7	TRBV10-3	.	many	CAIRTDGVRHEQYF	TGTGCCATCAGGACGGACGGAGTCCGACACGAGCAGTACTTC
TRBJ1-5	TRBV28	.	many	CATRQAQPQHF	TGTGCCACCCGCCAAGCACAGCCCCAGCATTTT
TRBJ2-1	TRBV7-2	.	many	CASSNSYNEQFF	TGTGCCAGCAGCAACTCCTACAATGAGCAGTTCTTC
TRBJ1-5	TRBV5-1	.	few	CASSLGPGQPQHF	TGCGCCAGCAGCTTAGGTCCAGGACAGCCCCAGCATTTT
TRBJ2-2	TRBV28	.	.	CASSLGGSNTGELFF	TGTGCCAGCAGTTTAGGCGGATCGAACACCGGGGAGCTGTTTTTT
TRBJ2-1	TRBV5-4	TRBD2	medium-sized	CASSSPSGRGRNEQFF	TGTGCCAGCAGCTCCCCTAGCGGGAGGGGTCGCAATGAGCAGTTCTTC
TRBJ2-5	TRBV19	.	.	CASSKGGAPQETQYF	TGTGCCAGTAGTAAAGGAGGAGCGCCCCAAGAGACCCAGTACTTC
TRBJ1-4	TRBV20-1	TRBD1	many	CSAPRQGSEKLFF	TGCAGTGCCCCTCGACAGGGATCTGAAAAACTGTTTTTT
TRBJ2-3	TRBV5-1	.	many	CASNSGRPGDTQYF	TGCGCCAGCAACTCTGGGAGGCCAGGAGATACGCAGTATTTT
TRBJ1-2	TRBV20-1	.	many	CSARQNYGYTF	TGCAGTGCAAGACAGAACTATGGCTACACCTTC
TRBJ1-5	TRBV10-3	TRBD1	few	CATSASGQGTLNQPQHF	TGTGCCACCTCAGCCTCAGGACAGGGGACTCTCAATCAGCCCCAGCATTTT
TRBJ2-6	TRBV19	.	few	CASSILQGKAGANVLTF	TGTGCCAGTAGTATATTGCAGGGGAAGGCTGGGGCCAACGTCCTGACTTTC
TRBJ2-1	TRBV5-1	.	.	CASSSQFHEQFF	TGCGCCAGCAGCTCCCAATTCCATGAGCAGTTCTTC
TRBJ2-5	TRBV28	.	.	CASSGNNQKETQYF	TGTGCCAGCAGTGGTAACAATCAAAAAGAGACCCAGTACTTC
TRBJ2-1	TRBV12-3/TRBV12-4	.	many	CASSFQGSYNEQFF	TGTGCCAGCAGTTTTCAGGGCTCCTACAATGAGCAGTTCTTC
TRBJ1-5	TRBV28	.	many	CASTGQGWHQPQHF	TGTGCCAGCACAGGTCAGGGTTGGCATCAGCCCCAGCATTTT
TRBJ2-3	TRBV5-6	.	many	CASSFTVGTDTQYF	TGTGCCAGCAGCTTCACAGTCGGGACAGATACGCAGTATTTT
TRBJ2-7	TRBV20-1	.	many	CSARDRGFEQYF	TGCAGTGCTAGAGACAGGGGTTTCGAGCAGTACTTC
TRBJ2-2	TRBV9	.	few	CASRAHTNTGELFF	TGTGCCAGCAGGGCCCATACGAACACCGGGGAGCTGTTTTTT
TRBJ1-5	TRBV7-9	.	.	CASSPKGINQPQHF	TGTGCCAGCAGCCCCAAGGGAATCAATCAGCCCCAGCATTTT
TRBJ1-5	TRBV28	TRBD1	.	CASTDLPGQVVGQPQHF	TGTGCCAGCACCGACCTCCCGGGACAGGTCGTCGGCCAGCCCCAGCATTTT
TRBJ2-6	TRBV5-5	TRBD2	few	CASSLAGGTGANVLTF	TGTGCCAGCAGCTTGGCCGGGGGGACCGGGGCCAACGTCCTGACTTTC
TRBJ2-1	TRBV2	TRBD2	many	CASSPPHGLAGVRNEQFF	TGTGCCAGCAGTCCCCCTCATGGACTAGCGGGAGTTAGGAATGAGCAGTTCTTC
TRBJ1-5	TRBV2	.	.	CASSQENLHPPQHF	TGTGCCAGCAGTCAGGAGAACCTCCATCCGCCCCAGCATTTT
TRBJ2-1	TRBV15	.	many	CATSRVRGPHYNEQFF	TGTGCCACCAGCAGAGTACGTGGGCCCCATTACAATGAGCAGTTCTTC